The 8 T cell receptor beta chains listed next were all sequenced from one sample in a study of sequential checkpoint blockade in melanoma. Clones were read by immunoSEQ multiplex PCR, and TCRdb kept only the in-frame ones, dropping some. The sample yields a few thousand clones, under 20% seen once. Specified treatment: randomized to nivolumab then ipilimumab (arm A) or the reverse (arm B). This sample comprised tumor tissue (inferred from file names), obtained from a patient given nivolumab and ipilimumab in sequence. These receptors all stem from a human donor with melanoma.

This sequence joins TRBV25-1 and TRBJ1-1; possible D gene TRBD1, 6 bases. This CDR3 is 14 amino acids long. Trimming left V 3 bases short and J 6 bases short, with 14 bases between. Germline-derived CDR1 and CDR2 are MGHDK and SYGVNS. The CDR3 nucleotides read TGTGCCAGCAGTGATCCGGAAAGGGGGGCTGAAGCTTTCTTT. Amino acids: CASSDPERGAEAFF.

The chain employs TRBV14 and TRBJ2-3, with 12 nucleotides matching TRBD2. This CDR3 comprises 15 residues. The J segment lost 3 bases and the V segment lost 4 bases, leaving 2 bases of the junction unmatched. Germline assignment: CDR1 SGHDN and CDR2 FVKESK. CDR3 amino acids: CASSLTSGRTDTQYF. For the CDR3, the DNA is TGTGCCAGCAGCCTTACTAGCGGGAGGACAGATACGCAGTATTTT. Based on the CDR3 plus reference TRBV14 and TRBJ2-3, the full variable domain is EAGVTQFPSHSVIEKGQTVTLRCDPISGHDNLYWYRRVMGKEIKFLLHFVKESKQDESGMPNNRFLAERTGGTYSTLKVQPAELEDSGVYFCASSLTSGRTDTQYFGPGTRLTVL.

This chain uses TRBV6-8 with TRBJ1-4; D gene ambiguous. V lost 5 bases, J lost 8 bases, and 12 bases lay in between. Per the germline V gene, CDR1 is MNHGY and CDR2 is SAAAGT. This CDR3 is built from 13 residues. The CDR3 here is CASSLTQSEKLFF. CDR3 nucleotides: TGTGCCAGCAGTCTGACGCAGAGCGAAAAACTGTTTTTT.

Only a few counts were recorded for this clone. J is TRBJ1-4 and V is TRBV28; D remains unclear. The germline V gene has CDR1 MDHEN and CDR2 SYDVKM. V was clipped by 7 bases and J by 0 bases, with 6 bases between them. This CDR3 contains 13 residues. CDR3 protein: CASTRTTNEKLFF. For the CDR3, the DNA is TGTGCCAGCACGCGTACAACTAATGAAAAACTGTTTTTT.

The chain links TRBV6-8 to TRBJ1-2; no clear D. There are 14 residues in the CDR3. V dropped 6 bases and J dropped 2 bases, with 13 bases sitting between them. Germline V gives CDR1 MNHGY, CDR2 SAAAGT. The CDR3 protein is CASRTPGGNYGYTF. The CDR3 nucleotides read TGTGCCAGCAGAACCCCCGGCGGAAACTATGGCTACACCTTC.

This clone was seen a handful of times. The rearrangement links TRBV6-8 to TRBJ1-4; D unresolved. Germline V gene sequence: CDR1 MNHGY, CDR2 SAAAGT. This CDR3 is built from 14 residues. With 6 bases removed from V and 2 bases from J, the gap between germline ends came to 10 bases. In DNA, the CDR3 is TGTGCCAGCAGCAACCTTGGGACTAATGAAAAACTGTTTTTT. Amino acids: CASSNLGTNEKLFF.

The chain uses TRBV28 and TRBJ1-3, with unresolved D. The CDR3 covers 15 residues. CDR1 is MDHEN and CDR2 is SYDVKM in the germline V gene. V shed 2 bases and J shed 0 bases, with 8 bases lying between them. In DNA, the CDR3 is TGTGCCAGCAGTTTAATCGGGTCCTCTGGAAACACCATATATTTT. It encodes CASSLIGSSGNTIYF.

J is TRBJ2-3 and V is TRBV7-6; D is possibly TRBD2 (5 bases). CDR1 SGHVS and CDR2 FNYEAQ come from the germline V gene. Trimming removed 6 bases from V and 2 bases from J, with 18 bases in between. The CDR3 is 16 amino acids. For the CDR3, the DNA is TGTGCCAGCAGAGCTTATGAGCGGCAGTTCACAGATACGCAGTATTTT. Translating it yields CASRAYERQFTDTQYF.